This T cell receptor (beta chain) was profiled in a study of blood T cells in healthy people across ages. For this clonotype: Its antigen is as yet unknown.

Study-wide results and limits: Naive T cell percentage showed a strong correlation with the diversity of TCR beta. Older age coincided with a roughly linear decline in TCR beta diversity per million T cells.

CDR3 size: 16 residues. V was pared by 4 bases and J by 8 bases, with 11 bases of the junction left unmatched. Germline V gives CDR1 SGHRS, CDR2 YFSETQ. Together with a sample-barcoded 5' primer, a J-beta primer mix was included in a second PCR lasting about 7 to 12 cycles. TCRdb recomputed calls from the 5' RACE reads with MiXCR, one row per CDR3 protein. The profile shows about 800,000 distinct CDR3 sequences, around 45% of them singletons. Each donor supplied around 9.9 milliliters of peripheral blood. In each sample, at least 6 million PBMCs were isolated. The V call is TRBV5-1, the J call TRBJ2-1; 11 bases are a match to TRBD2. Specimen: blood. This TCR derives from an elderly man in good health. The CDR3 is CASSLRISGRGDEQFF. The CDR3 coding sequence is TGCGCCAGCAGCCTACGAATTAGCGGGAGGGGGGATGAGCAGTTCTTC.